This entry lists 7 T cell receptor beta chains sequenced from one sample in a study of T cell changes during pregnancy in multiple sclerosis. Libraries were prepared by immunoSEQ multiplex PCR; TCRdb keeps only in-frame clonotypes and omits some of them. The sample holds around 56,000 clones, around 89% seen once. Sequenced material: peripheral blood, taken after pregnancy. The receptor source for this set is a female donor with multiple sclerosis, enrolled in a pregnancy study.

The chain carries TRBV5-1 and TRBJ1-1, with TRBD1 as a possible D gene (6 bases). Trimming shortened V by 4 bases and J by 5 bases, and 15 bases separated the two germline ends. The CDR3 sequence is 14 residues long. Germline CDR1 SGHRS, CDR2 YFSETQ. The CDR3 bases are TGCGCCAGCAGCCCACCGACAGGATGGACTGAAGCTTTCTTT. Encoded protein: CASSPPTGWTEAFF.

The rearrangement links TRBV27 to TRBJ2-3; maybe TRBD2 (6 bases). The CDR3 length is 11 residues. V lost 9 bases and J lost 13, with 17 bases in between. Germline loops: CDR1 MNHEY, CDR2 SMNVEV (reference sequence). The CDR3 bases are TGTGCCAGTCTGGGACTCGAACGGGAGTATTTT. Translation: CASLGLEREYF.

The CDR3 sequence is CASSRAGSTDTQYF. The CDR3 nucleotides are TGTGCCAGTAGTAGAGCGGGTAGCACAGATACGCAGTATTTT. This chain links TRBV19 with TRBJ2-3, with a tentative D call TRBD2 (6 bases). Germline V gene lookup returns CDR1 LNHDA and CDR2 SQIVND (reference sequence). The CDR3 runs to 14 residues. Trimming took off 4 bases at V and 0 bases at J, with 8 bases between the two ends.

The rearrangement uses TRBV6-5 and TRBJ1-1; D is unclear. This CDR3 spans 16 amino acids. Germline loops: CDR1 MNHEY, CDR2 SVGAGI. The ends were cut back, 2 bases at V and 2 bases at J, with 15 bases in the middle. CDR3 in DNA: TGTGCCAGCAGTTACACCGGTAGCGGGATAAACACTGAAGCTTTCTTT. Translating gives CASSYTGSGINTEAFF.

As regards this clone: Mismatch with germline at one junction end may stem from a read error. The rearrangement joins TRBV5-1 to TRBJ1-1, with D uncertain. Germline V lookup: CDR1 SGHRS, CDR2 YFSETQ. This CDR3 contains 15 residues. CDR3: CASSVDLNGNAEAFF. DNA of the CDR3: TGCGCCAGCAGTGTCGACCTAAACGGGAACGCTGAAGCTTTCTTT.

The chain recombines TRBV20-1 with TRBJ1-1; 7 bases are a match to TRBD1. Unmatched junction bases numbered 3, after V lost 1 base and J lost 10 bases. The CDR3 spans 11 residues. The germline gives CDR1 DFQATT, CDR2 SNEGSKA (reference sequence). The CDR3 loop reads CSARGTGAAFF. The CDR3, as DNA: TGCAGTGCTAGAGGTACAGGGGCAGCTTTCTTT.

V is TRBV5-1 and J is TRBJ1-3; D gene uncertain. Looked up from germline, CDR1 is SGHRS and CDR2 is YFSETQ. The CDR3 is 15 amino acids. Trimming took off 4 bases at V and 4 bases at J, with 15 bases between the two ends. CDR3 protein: CASSANPASGNTIYF. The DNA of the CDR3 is TGCGCCAGCAGCGCGAACCCCGCGTCCGGAAACACCATATATTTT.